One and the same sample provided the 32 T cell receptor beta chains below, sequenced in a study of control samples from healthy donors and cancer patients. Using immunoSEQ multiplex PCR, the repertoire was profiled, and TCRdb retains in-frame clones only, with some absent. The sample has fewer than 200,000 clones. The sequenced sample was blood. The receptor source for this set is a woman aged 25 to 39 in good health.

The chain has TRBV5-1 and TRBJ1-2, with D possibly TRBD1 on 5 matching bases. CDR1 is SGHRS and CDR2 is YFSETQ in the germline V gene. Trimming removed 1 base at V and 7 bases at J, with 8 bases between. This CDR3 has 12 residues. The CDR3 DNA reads TGCGCCAGCAGCTTGACAGGAGCTGGCTACACCTTC. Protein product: CASSLTGAGYTF.

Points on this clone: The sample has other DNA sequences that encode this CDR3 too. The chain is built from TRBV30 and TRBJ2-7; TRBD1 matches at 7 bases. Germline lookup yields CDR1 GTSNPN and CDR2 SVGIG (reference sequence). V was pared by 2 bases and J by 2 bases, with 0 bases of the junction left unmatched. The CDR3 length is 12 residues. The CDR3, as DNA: TGTGCCTGGAGTCAGGGGGCCTACGAGCAGTACTTC. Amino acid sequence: CAWSQGAYEQYF.

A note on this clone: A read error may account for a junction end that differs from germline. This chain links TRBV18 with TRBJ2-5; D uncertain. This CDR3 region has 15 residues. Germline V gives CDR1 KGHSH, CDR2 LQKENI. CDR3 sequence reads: CASSPQEYGEETQYF. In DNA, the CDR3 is TGTGCCAGCTCTCCACAAGAGTATGGTGAAGAGACCCAGTACTTC.

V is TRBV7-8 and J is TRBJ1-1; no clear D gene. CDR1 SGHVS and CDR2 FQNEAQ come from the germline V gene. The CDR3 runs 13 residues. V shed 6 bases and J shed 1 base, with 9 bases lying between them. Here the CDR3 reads CASSLTGNTEAFF. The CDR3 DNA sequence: TGTGCCAGCAGTCTTACCGGGAACACTGAAGCTTTCTTT.

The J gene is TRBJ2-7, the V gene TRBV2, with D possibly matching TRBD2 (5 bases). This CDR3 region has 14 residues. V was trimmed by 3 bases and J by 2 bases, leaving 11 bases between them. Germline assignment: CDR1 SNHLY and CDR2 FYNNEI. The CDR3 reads CASSDSSSAYEQYF. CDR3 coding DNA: TGTGCCAGCAGTGACTCCAGTAGCGCCTACGAGCAGTACTTC.

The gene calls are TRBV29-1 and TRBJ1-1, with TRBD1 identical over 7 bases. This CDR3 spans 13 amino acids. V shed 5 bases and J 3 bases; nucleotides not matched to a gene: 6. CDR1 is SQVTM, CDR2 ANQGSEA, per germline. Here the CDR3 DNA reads TGCAGCGTTATCTCAGGGGGGTACACTGAAGCTTTCTTT. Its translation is CSVISGGYTEAFF. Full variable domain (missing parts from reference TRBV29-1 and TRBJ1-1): SAVISQKPSRDICQRGTSLTIQCQVDSQVTMMFWYRQQPGQSLTLIATANQGSEATYESGFVIDKFPISRPNLTFSTLTVSNMSPEDSSIYLCSVISGGYTEAFFGQGTRLTVV.

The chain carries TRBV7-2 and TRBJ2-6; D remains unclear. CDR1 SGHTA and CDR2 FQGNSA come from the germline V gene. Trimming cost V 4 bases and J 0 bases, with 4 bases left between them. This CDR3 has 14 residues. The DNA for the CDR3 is TGTGCCAGCAGCTCGTTCTCTGGGGCCAACGTCCTGACTTTC. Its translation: CASSSFSGANVLTF.

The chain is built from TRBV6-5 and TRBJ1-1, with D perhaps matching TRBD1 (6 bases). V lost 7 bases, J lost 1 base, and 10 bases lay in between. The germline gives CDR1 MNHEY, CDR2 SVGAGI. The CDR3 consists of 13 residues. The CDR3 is CASKVQGNTEAFF. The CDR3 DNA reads TGTGCCAGCAAAGTACAGGGGAACACTGAAGCTTTCTTT.

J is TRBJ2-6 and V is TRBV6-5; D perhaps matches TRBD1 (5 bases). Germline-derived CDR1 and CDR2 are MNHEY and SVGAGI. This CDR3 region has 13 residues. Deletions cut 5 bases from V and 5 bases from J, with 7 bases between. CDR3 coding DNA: TGTGCCAGCAGTCCGGACAGGGCCAACGTCCTGACTTTC. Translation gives CASSPDRANVLTF.

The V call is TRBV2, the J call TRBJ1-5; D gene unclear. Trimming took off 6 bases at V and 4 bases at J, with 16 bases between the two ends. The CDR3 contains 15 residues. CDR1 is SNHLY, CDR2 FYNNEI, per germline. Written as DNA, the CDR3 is TGTGCCAGCAGCGCGGACCAACCGGGGAATCAGCCCCAGCATTTT. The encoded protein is CASSADQPGNQPQHF.

The chain's CDR3 is CASSLEGVATEAFF. As DNA, the CDR3 is TGTGCCAGCAGTTTGGAGGGGGTGGCCACTGAAGCTTTCTTT. The chain employs TRBV28 and TRBJ1-1; D may be TRBD1 (6 bases). This CDR3 spans 14 amino acids. Germline CDR1 is MDHEN and CDR2 is SYDVKM. V dropped 3 bases and J dropped 4 bases, with 12 bases sitting between them.

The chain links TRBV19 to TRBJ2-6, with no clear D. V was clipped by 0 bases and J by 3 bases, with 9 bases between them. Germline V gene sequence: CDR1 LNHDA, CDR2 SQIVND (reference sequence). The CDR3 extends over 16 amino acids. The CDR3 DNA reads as TGTGCCAGTAGTATAGATCTGGGGTTTGGGGCCAACGTCCTGACTTTC. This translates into CASSIDLGFGANVLTF.

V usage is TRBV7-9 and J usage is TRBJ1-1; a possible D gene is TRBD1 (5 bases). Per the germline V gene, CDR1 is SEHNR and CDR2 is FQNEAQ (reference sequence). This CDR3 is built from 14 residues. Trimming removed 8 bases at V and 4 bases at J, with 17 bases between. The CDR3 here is CASRIFGAGTEAFF. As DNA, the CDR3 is TGTGCCAGCCGCATCTTCGGGGCAGGCACTGAAGCTTTCTTT.

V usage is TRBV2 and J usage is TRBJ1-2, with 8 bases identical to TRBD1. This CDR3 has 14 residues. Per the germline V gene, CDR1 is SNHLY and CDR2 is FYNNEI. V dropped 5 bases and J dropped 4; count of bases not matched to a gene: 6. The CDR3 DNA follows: TGTGCCAGCAGTCGGACAGGGACTTCCTATGGCTACACCTTC. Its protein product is CASSRTGTSYGYTF.

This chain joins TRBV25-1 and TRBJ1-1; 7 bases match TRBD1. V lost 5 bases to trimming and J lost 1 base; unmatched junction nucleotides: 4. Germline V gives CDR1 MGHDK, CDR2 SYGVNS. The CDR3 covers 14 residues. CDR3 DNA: TGTGCCAGCAGTCCCGGGACAGAGAACACTGAAGCTTTCTTT. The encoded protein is CASSPGTENTEAFF. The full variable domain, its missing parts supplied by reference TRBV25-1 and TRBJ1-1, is EADIYQTPRYLVIGTGKKITLECSQTMGHDKMYWYQQDPGMELHLIHYSYGVNSTEKGDLSSESTVSRIRTEHFPLTLESARPSHTSQYLCASSPGTENTEAFFGQGTRLTVV.

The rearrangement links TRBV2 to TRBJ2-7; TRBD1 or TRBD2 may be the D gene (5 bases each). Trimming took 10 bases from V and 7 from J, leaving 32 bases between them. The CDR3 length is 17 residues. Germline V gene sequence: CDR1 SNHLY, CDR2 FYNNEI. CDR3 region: CAIGSGPGPALRWEQYF. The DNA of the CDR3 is TGTGCCATTGGCTCCGGGCCGGGACCAGCCCTTCGGTGGGAGCAGTACTTC.

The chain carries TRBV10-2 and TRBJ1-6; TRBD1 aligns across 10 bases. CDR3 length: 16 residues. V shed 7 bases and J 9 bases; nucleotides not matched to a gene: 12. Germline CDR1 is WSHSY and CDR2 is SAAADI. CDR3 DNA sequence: TGCGCCAGCACCCGCGCCAAGACAGGGGGCCCTTCACCCCTCCACTTT. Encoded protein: CASTRAKTGGPSPLHF.

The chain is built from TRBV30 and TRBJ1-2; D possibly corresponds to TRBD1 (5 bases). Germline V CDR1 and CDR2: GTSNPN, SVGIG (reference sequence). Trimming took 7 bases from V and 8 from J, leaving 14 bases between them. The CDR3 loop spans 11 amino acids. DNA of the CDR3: TGTGCCTCAAACACAGGTTACGGCTACACCTTC. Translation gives CASNTGYGYTF.

CDR3 in amino acids: CASSPLHQGLATEAFF. The CDR3 DNA reads TGTGCCAGCAGCCCGCTGCATCAGGGGCTCGCCACTGAAGCTTTCTTT. This sequence joins TRBV16 and TRBJ1-1; TRBD1 might be the D (6 bases). Germline V gene sequence: CDR1 KGHSY, CDR2 FQNENV. This CDR3 spans 16 amino acids. Trimming pared 4 bases from V and 4 bases from J, leaving 19 bases between.

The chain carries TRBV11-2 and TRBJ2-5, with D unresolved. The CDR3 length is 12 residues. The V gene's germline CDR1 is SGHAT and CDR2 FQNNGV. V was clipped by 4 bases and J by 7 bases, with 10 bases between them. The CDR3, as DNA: TGTGCCAGCAGCTCAACCCTGGGGACCCAGTACTTC. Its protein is CASSSTLGTQYF.

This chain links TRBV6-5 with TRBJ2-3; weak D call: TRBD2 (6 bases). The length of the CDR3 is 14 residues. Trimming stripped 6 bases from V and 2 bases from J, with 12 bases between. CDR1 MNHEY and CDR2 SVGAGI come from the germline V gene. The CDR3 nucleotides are TGTGCCAGCAGGGTAGCGGACTTCACAGATACGCAGTATTTT. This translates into CASRVADFTDTQYF.

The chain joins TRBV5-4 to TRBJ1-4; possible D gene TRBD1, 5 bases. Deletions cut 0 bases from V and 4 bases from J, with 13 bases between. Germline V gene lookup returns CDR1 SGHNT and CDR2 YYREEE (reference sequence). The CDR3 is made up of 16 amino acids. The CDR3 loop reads CASSLERQGVNEKLFF. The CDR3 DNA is TGTGCCAGCAGCTTGGAAAGGCAGGGCGTTAATGAAAAACTGTTTTTT.

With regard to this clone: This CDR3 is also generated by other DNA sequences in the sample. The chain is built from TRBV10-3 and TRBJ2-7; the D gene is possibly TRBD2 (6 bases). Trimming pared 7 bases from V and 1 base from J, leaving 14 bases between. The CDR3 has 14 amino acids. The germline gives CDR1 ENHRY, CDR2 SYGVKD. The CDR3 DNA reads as TGTGCCATCATGGGAGGACTACCGTCCTACGAGCAGTACTTC. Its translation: CAIMGGLPSYEQYF.

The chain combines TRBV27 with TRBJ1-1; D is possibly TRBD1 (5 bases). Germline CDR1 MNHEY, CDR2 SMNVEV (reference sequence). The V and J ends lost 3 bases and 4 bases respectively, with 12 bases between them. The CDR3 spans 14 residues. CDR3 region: CASSFGGRSTEAFF. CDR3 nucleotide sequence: TGTGCCAGCAGTTTTGGGGGGAGGAGCACTGAAGCTTTCTTT.

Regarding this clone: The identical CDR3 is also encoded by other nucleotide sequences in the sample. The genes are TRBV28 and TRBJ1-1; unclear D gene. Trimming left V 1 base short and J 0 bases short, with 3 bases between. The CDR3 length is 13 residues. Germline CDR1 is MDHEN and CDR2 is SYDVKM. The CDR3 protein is CASSLSLNTEAFF. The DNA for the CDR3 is TGTGCCAGCAGTTTATCCCTGAACACTGAAGCTTTCTTT.

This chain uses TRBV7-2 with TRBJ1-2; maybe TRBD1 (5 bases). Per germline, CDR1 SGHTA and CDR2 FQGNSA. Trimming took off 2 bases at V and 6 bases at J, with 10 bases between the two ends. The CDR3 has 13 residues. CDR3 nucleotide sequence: TGTGCCAGCAGCTTACTCCAGGGTAATGGCTACACCTTC. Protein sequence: CASSLLQGNGYTF.

DNA of the CDR3: TGTGCCAGCAGTGAAGGAGGGGCGGAGACCCAGTACTTC. Protein: CASSEGGAETQYF. This rearrangement joins TRBV6-1 to TRBJ2-5; D may be TRBD1 or TRBD2 (5 bases each). Trimming shortened V by 1 base and J by 5 bases, and 8 bases separated the two germline ends. The germline gives CDR1 MNHNS, CDR2 SASEGT. This CDR3 is built from 13 residues.

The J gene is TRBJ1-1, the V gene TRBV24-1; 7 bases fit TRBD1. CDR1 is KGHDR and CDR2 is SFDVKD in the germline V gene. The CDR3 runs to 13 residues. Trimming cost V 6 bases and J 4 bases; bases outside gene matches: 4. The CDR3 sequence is CATSRQGGTEAFF. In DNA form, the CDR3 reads TGTGCCACCAGTCGGCAGGGGGGCACTGAAGCTTTCTTT.

The chain's CDR3 is CASLTPGQLDTEAFF. In DNA form, the CDR3 reads TGTGCCAGCTTAACCCCCGGACAGTTGGACACTGAAGCTTTCTTT. This sequence joins TRBV28 and TRBJ1-1, with D maybe TRBD1 (6 bases). The CDR3 extends over 15 amino acids. Looked up from germline, CDR1 is MDHEN and CDR2 is SYDVKM. Trimming left V 8 bases short and J 3 bases short, with 19 bases between.

Here the CDR3 reads CAHRGSTDTQYF. DNA of the CDR3: TGTGCCCATCGGGGGAGCACAGATACGCAGTATTTT. The rearrangement joins TRBV28 to TRBJ2-3, with D perhaps matching TRBD2 (6 bases). Trimming shortened V by 11 bases and J by 0 bases, and 9 bases separated the two germline ends. Germline loops: CDR1 MDHEN, CDR2 SYDVKM. The CDR3 runs 12 residues.

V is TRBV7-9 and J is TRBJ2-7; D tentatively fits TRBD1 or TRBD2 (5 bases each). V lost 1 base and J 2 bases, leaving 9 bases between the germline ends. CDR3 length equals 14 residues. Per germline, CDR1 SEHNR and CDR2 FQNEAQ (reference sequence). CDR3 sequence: CASSLDGGPYEQYF. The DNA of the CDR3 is TGTGCCAGCAGCTTAGATGGGGGACCCTACGAGCAGTACTTC.

The CDR3 region is CASSPGQGARTEAFF. The CDR3 DNA reads as TGTGCCAGCAGCCCGGGCCAGGGGGCGCGGACTGAAGCTTTCTTT. The chain links TRBV4-2 to TRBJ1-1; 8 nucleotides line up with TRBD1. Per germline, CDR1 LGHNA and CDR2 YNFKEQ. CDR3 length: 15 residues. J gave up 5 bases and V 4 bases, and 9 bases lay outside the gene matches.